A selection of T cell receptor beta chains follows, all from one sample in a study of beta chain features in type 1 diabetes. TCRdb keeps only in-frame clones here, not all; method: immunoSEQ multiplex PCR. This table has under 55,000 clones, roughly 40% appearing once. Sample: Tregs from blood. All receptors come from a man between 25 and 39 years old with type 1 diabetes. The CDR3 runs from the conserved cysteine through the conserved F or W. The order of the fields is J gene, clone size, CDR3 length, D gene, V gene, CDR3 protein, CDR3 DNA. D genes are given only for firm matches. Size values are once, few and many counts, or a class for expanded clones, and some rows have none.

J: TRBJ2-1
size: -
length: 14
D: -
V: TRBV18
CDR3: CASSHRTDYNEQFF
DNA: TGTGCCAGCTCACACCGGACAGACTACAATGAGCAGTTCTTC

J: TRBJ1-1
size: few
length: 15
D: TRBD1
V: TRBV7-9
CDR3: CASSFGTGGIGEAFF
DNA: TGTGCCAGCAGCTTCGGGACAGGGGGTATTGGTGAAGCTTTCTTT

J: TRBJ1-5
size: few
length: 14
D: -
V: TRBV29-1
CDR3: CSVAASGASAPQHF
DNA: TGCAGCGTTGCCGCCTCGGGAGCCTCGGCACCCCAGCATTTT

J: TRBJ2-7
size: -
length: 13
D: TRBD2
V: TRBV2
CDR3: CASSESSGYEQYF
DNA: TGTGCCAGCAGTGAATCTAGCGGCTACGAGCAGTACTTC

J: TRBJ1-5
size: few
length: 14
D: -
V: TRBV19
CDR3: CASSIGQINQPQHF
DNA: TGTGCCAGTAGTATTGGGCAGATCAATCAGCCCCAGCATTTT

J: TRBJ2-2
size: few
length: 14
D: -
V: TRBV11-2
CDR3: CASSLQGEAGELFF
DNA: TGTGCCAGCAGCTTACAGGGGGAGGCCGGGGAGCTGTTTTTT

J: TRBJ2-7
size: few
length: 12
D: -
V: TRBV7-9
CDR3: CASAGRPYEQYF
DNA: TGTGCCAGCGCAGGGCGGCCATACGAGCAGTACTTC

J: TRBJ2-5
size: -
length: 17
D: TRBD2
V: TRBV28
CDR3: CASSSDPGGLVWETQYF
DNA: TGTGCCAGCAGTTCCGACCCGGGCGGACTAGTGTGGGAGACCCAGTACTTC

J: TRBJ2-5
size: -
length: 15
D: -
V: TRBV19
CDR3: CASSIGRFGTETQYF
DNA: TGTGCCAGTAGTATAGGCCGTTTTGGCACGGAGACCCAGTACTTC

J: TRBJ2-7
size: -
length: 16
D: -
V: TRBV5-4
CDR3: CASSFPSTGFAYEQYF
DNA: TGTGCCAGCAGCTTTCCCTCAACAGGGTTCGCCTACGAGCAGTACTTC

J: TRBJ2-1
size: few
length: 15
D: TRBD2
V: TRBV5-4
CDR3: CASSFGASGSYEQFF
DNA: TGTGCCAGCAGCTTTGGGGCTAGCGGGAGTTATGAGCAGTTCTTC

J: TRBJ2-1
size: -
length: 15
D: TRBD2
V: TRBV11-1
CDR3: CASSLLREGLGEQFF
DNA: TGTGCCAGCAGCTTACTTCGGGAGGGCCTTGGTGAGCAGTTCTTC